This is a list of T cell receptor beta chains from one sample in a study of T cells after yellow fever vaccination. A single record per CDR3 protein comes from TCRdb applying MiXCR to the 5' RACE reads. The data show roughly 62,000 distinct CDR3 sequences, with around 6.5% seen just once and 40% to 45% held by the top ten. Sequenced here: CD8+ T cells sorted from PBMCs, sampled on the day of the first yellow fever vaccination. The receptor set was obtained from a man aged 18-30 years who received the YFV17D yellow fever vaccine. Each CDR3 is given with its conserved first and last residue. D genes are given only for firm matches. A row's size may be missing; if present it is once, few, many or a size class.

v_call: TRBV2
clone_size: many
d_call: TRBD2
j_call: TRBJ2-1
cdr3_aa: CASSASLAWGYNEQFF
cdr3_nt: TGTGCCAGCAGTGCCTCACTAGCGTGGGGATACAATGAGCAGTTCTTC

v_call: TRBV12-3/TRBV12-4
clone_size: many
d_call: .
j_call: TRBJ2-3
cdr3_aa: CASSPNADTQYF
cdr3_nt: TGTGCCAGCAGCCCCAACGCAGATACGCAGTATTTT

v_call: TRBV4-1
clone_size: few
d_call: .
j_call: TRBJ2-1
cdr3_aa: CASSQVLKDEQFF
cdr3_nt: TGCGCCAGCAGCCAAGTTCTTAAGGATGAGCAGTTCTTC

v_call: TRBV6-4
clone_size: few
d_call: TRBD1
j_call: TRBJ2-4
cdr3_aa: CASIPGGVQYF
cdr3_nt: TGTGCCAGCATCCCAGGGGGAGTTCAGTACTTC

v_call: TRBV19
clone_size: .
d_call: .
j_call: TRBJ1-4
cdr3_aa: CASSIRGARNEKLFF
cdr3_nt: TGTGCCAGTAGTATTCGTGGAGCTCGAAATGAAAAACTGTTTTTT

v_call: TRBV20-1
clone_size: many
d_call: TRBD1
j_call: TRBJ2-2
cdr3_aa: CSAIWTGTNTGELFF
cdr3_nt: TGCAGTGCTATCTGGACAGGAACGAACACCGGGGAGCTGTTTTTT

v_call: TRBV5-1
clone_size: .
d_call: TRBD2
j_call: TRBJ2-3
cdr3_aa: CASSLGGTSFNPTDTQYF
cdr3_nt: TGCGCCAGCAGCTTGGGTGGGACTAGCTTTAACCCCACAGATACGCAGTATTTT

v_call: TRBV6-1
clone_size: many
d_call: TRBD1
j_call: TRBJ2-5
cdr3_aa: CASSPISDREETQYF
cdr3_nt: TGTGCCAGCAGTCCAATTTCGGACAGGGAAGAGACCCAGTACTTC

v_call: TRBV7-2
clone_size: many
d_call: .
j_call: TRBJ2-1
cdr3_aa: CASSLGVGAGRGNEQFF
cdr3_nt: TGTGCCAGCAGCTTAGGGGTGGGGGCTGGCCGGGGCAATGAGCAGTTCTTC

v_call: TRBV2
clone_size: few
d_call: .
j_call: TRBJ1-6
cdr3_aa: CASSSYNSPLHF
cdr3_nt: TGTGCCAGCAGCTCCTATAATTCACCCCTCCACTTT

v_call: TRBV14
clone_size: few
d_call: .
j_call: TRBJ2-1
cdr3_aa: CASSQLAGAIAKGEQFF
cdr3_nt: TGTGCCAGCAGCCAACTCGCCGGGGCCATAGCGAAGGGTGAGCAGTTCTTC

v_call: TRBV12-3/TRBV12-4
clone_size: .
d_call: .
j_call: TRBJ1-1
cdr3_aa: CASSFISQAYQAFF
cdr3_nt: TGTGCCAGCAGTTTTATCTCGCAGGCCTATCAAGCTTTCTTT

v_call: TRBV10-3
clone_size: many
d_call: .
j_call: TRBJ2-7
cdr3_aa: CAISEGYEQYF
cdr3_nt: TGTGCCATCAGTGAAGGCTACGAGCAGTACTTC

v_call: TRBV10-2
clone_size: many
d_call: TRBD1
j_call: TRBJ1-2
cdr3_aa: CASSEDRASNGYTF
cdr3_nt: TGCGCCAGCAGTGAGGACAGGGCCTCCAATGGCTACACCTTC

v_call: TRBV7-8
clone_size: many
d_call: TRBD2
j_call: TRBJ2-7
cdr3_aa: CASSFSGGDEQYF
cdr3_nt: TGTGCCAGCAGCTTTAGCGGGGGGGACGAGCAGTACTTC

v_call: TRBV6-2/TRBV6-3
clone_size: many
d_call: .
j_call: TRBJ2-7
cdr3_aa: CASTPGAFEQYF
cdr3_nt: TGTGCCAGCACCCCCGGAGCATTCGAGCAGTACTTC

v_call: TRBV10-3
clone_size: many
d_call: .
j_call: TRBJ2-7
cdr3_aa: CAISESTGAYEQYF
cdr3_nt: TGTGCCATCAGTGAGTCGACAGGCGCCTACGAGCAGTACTTC

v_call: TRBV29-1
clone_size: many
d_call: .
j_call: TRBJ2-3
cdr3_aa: CSVEGTTDTQYF
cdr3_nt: TGCAGCGTCGAGGGGACCACAGATACGCAGTATTTT